These T cell receptor beta chains were read from a single sample in a study of memory CD4+ T cells and cytomegalovirus serostatus. The protocol was immunoSEQ multiplex PCR, while the TCRdb copy is restricted to in-frame clones and leaves out a portion. The table shows about 59,000 clones, with around 80% occurring only once. Sequencing used memory CD4+ T cells from blood. These receptors all stem from an adult in good health and CMV-seronegative. CDR3s include the opening cysteine and the closing phenylalanine or tryptophan. D genes are given only for firm matches. Not every row has a clone size; where given, it reads once, few, many or a size class.

size: NA; V: TRBV9; J: TRBJ2-7; D: TRBD1; CDR3: CASSAGQGVYEQYF; DNA: TGTGCCAGCAGCGCGGGACAGGGGGTTTACGAGCAGTACTTC
size: once; V: TRBV7-6; J: TRBJ1-2; D: NA; CDR3: CASSPGHYYGYTF; DNA: TGTGCCAGCAGCCCGGGACACTACTATGGCTACACCTTC
size: NA; V: TRBV5-4; J: TRBJ1-1; D: TRBD1; CDR3: CASSLDDRGGGTEAFF; DNA: TGTGCCAGCAGCTTGGACGACAGGGGGGGTGGTACTGAAGCTTTCTTT
size: NA; V: TRBV6-5; J: TRBJ2-7; D: TRBD2; CDR3: CASRLTSGTIEQYF; DNA: TGTGCCAGCAGACTTACTAGCGGGACCATCGAGCAGTACTTC
size: NA; V: TRBV11-1; J: TRBJ2-7; D: TRBD1; CDR3: CASSPPGQGNYEQYF; DNA: TGTGCCAGCAGCCCCCCCGGACAGGGGAACTACGAGCAGTACTTC
size: NA; V: TRBV12-5; J: TRBJ2-1; D: TRBD1; CDR3: CASLTDRHGEQFF; DNA: TGTGCTAGTCTAACGGACAGGCATGGTGAGCAGTTCTTC
size: NA; V: TRBV15; J: TRBJ1-5; D: TRBD1; CDR3: CATSRDPQGGQPQHF; DNA: TGTGCCACCAGCAGAGACCCACAGGGGGGTCAGCCCCAGCATTTT
size: NA; V: TRBV11-3; J: TRBJ2-7; D: TRBD2; CDR3: CASSFTSGSGYEQYF; DNA: TGTGCCAGCAGCTTCACGAGCGGGAGTGGGTACGAGCAGTACTTC
size: NA; V: TRBV12-5; J: TRBJ1-1; D: NA; CDR3: CASGSGTRAFF; DNA: TGTGCTAGTGGTTCCGGAACAAGAGCTTTCTTT
size: NA; V: TRBV29-1; J: TRBJ2-1; D: TRBD2; CDR3: CSVAPSGRTEQFF; DNA: TGCAGCGTTGCCCCTAGCGGGAGGACTGAGCAGTTCTTC
size: NA; V: TRBV7-3; J: TRBJ2-6; D: NA; CDR3: CASRDSGANVLTF; DNA: TGTGCCAGCAGGGACTCTGGGGCCAACGTCCTGACTTTC
size: once; V: TRBV28; J: TRBJ2-2; D: NA; CDR3: CASRLGTHGELFF; DNA: TGTGCCAGCAGGTTAGGGACCCACGGGGAGCTGTTTTTT
size: NA; V: TRBV18; J: TRBJ1-6; D: NA; CDR3: CASSPGRNSPLHF; DNA: TGTGCCAGCTCACCAGGGCGGAATTCACCCCTCCACTTT
size: NA; V: TRBV4-1; J: TRBJ1-3; D: TRBD1; CDR3: CASSQDWTGGNTIYF; DNA: TGCGCCAGCAGCCAAGATTGGACAGGGGGAAACACCATATATTTT
size: once; V: TRBV11-2; J: TRBJ2-5; D: TRBD2; CDR3: CASSLVLLAGTQYF; DNA: TGTGCCAGCAGCTTAGTACTCCTAGCGGGGACCCAGTACTTC
size: NA; V: TRBV28; J: TRBJ1-5; D: NA; CDR3: CASSFLLNQPQHF; DNA: TGTGCCAGCAGTTTTCTTCTAAATCAGCCCCAGCATTTT
size: NA; V: TRBV5-1; J: TRBJ2-7; D: NA; CDR3: CASSLRRRDYEQYF; DNA: TGCGCCAGCAGCTTGCGGCGGAGGGACTACGAGCAGTACTTC
size: NA; V: TRBV5-1; J: TRBJ1-2; D: TRBD1; CDR3: CASSRDSNYGYTF; DNA: TGCGCCAGCAGCCGGGACAGTAACTATGGCTACACCTTC
size: NA; V: TRBV11-3; J: TRBJ1-2; D: NA; CDR3: CASSLANYGYTF; DNA: TGTGCCAGCAGCTTGGCCAACTATGGCTACACCTTC
size: NA; V: TRBV18; J: TRBJ1-5; D: NA; CDR3: CASSPMGSNQPQHF; DNA: TGTGCCAGCTCACCAATGGGAAGCAATCAGCCCCAGCATTTT
size: NA; V: TRBV7-3; J: TRBJ2-3; D: NA; CDR3: CASSLERSYTDTQYF; DNA: TGTGCCAGCAGCTTAGAGCGGAGTTACACAGATACGCAGTATTTT
size: NA; V: TRBV7-9; J: TRBJ2-3; D: NA; CDR3: CASSLALGVADTQYF; DNA: TGTGCCAGCAGCTTAGCCCTGGGAGTCGCAGATACGCAGTATTTT
size: NA; V: TRBV7-8; J: TRBJ1-5; D: NA; CDR3: CASSTSRQRNQPQHF; DNA: TGTGCCAGCAGCACAAGTAGACAGCGCAATCAGCCCCAGCATTTT
size: NA; V: TRBV18; J: TRBJ2-2; D: TRBD2; CDR3: CASSPGTSSVTGELFF; DNA: TGTGCCAGCTCTCCCGGGACTAGCTCGGTCACCGGGGAGCTGTTTTTT
size: few; V: TRBV18; J: TRBJ2-4; D: NA; CDR3: CASSPRAQNIQYF; DNA: TGTGCCAGCTCACCAAGGGCACAAAACATTCAGTACTTC
size: NA; V: TRBV7-8; J: TRBJ2-7; D: NA; CDR3: CASSLATGPPGF; DNA: TGTGCCAGCAGCTTAGCTACAGGGCCCCCCGGTTTC
size: NA; V: TRBV10-3; J: TRBJ1-4; D: TRBD1; CDR3: CAISADRDGEKLFF; DNA: TGTGCCATCAGCGCCGACAGGGATGGGGAAAAACTGTTTTTT
size: NA; V: TRBV5-1; J: TRBJ1-2; D: NA; CDR3: CASSLEGGGYGYTF; DNA: TGCGCCAGCAGCTTGGAGGGGGGCGGCTATGGCTACACCTTC
size: NA; V: TRBV25-1; J: TRBJ1-2; D: NA; CDR3: CASSERNSLHGYTF; DNA: TGTGCCAGCAGTGAACGCAACAGTCTTCATGGCTACACCTTC
size: NA; V: TRBV6-6; J: TRBJ1-2; D: NA; CDR3: CASRPFGGGPNYGYTF; DNA: TGTGCCAGCAGACCGTTTGGGGGCGGACCTAACTATGGCTACACCTTC
size: NA; V: TRBV30; J: TRBJ2-5; D: NA; CDR3: CAWSVIGETQYF; DNA: TGTGCCTGGAGTGTTATTGGGGAGACCCAGTACTTC
size: NA; V: TRBV9; J: TRBJ1-3; D: NA; CDR3: CASSPVRGAESSGNTIYF; DNA: TGTGCCAGCAGCCCGGTGCGGGGGGCGGAATCCTCTGGAAACACCATATATTTT
size: NA; V: TRBV7-9; J: TRBJ2-6; D: TRBD1; CDR3: CASSYGTGDSGANVLTF; DNA: TGTGCCAGCAGCTATGGGACAGGGGACTCTGGGGCCAACGTCCTGACTTTC
size: NA; V: TRBV7-2; J: TRBJ2-7; D: TRBD1; CDR3: CASSAGTVSGDYEQYF; DNA: TGTGCCAGCAGCGCCGGGACAGTAAGTGGGGACTACGAGCAGTACTTC
size: NA; V: TRBV18; J: TRBJ2-3; D: NA; CDR3: CASSMTSPTDTQYF; DNA: TGTGCCAGCTCTATGACATCCCCCACAGATACGCAGTATTTT
size: NA; V: TRBV6-6; J: TRBJ2-5; D: NA; CDR3: CASIGSFLGQETQYF; DNA: TGTGCCAGCATAGGGTCCTTCCTCGGGCAAGAGACCCAGTACTTC
size: NA; V: TRBV10-3; J: TRBJ1-5; D: TRBD1; CDR3: CAISEGTGYQPQHF; DNA: TGTGCCATCAGTGAAGGGACAGGGTATCAGCCCCAGCATTTT
size: NA; V: TRBV9; J: TRBJ2-5; D: NA; CDR3: CASSVELRETQYF; DNA: TGTGCCAGCAGCGTAGAGTTGAGGGAGACCCAGTACTTC
size: few; V: TRBV18; J: TRBJ1-1; D: NA; CDR3: CASSPRRAGMNTEAFF; DNA: TGTGCCAGCTCACCACGACGGGCAGGTATGAACACTGAAGCTTTCTTT
size: NA; V: TRBV7-2; J: TRBJ1-4; D: NA; CDR3: CASNRSGGKLFF; DNA: TGTGCCAGCAACCGGTCCGGGGGGAAACTGTTTTTT
size: NA; V: TRBV19; J: TRBJ1-6; D: TRBD1; CDR3: CASRGQGHNSPLHF; DNA: TGTGCCAGTAGGGGACAGGGTCATAATTCACCCCTCCACTTT
size: NA; V: TRBV9; J: TRBJ2-5; D: TRBD2; CDR3: CASSVGGSGLQETQYF; DNA: TGTGCCAGCAGCGTAGGAGGTAGCGGGCTGCAAGAGACCCAGTACTTC